The 5 T cell receptor beta chains given below trace back to one sample, sequenced in a study of regulatory T cells in long-lasting Graves disease. TCR beta libraries were built with iRepertoire HTBI primers and Arm-PCR of CDR3 regions. TCRdb recomputed calls from the multiplex PCR reads with MiXCR, one row per CDR3 protein. In the table there are about 210,000 distinct CDR3 sequences, roughly 18% of which are singletons. Specified time point: newly diagnosed GD, antithyroid drugs for less than 3 months. Following extraction of RNA from PBMCs, that RNA was used to make the TCR library. This sample was shared with a second study, whose subject was T cells in Graves' hyperthyroidism and ophthalmopathy.

The source was peripheral blood mononuclear cells (PBMCs), collected at new diagnosis, from a patient treated with antithyroid drugs. These receptors originate from a woman aged 30 to 39 with Graves disease.

This clonotype occurred many times. The rearrangement links TRBV4-1 to TRBJ2-1; D unclear. The CDR3 has 16 amino acids. V was pared by 0 bases and J by 5 bases, with 14 bases between. Germline V gene data show CDR1 as MGHRA and CDR2 as YSYEKL. CDR3 sequence (DNA): TGCGCCAGCAGCCAAGAATATCTAGATTTAGACAATGAGCAGTTCTTC. Encoded protein: CASSQEYLDLDNEQFF.

About this clonotype: A read error may be the cause here, since a much bigger clone is one base away. The rearrangement joins TRBV18 to TRBJ1-1; 9 positions agree with TRBD1. Germline V gene sequence: CDR1 KGHSH, CDR2 LQKENI. The CDR3 totals 14 residues. The CDR3 region has the DNA TGTGCCAGCTCACGGGGTGGGACAGGGACGACAGCTTCCTTT. Translating it yields CASSRGGTGTTASF.

This clonotype was detected many times. The chain uses TRBV2 and TRBJ2-7; D gene ambiguous. V lost 5 bases to trimming and J lost 3 bases, with 5 bases between them. This CDR3 spans 11 amino acids. From germline, CDR1 is SNHLY and CDR2 FYNNEI. CDR3 nucleotide sequence: TGTGCCAGCAGTCCCCTCTACGAGCAGTACTTC. Protein product: CASSPLYEQYF.

A remark on this clonotype: A read error may explain this, as a much larger clone is one base away. This rearrangement joins TRBV5-1 to TRBJ2-3; TRBD2 aligns across 8 bases. There are 15 residues in the CDR3. Germline CDR1 and CDR2: SGHRS and YFSETQ. The CDR3 region is CVSSLGLGITDTQYF. The DNA of the CDR3 is TGCGTCAGCAGCTTGGGACTAGGGATCACAGATACGCAGTATTTT.

This clonotype was recorded many times. The V gene is TRBV28, the J gene TRBJ2-1; 7 bases are a match to TRBD2. Germline V gene sequence: CDR1 MDHEN, CDR2 SYDVKM. CDR3 length: 15 residues. The V and J ends lost 5 bases and 3 bases, in that order; junction bases with no gene match: 7. Written as DNA, the CDR3 is TGTGCCAGCAGTCCGAGCGGGGCATTCTACAATGAGCAGTTCTTC. Protein sequence: CASSPSGAFYNEQFF.